These 7 T cell receptor beta chains originate from one sample sequenced in a study of T cells expressing NK-cell markers. No DNA is given; TCRdb re-called the 5' RACE reads and lists each CDR3 protein once. This sample's table reports roughly 450,000 distinct CDR3 sequences. The specimen sequenced was blood T cells: a sorted CD56 or NKG2C T cell subset, CD4+ or CD8+ T cells, or bulk PBMC T cells (not recorded which). The receptors come from a woman aged 50 to 60 in good health.

The chain combines TRBV2 with TRBJ1-6; TCRdb reports TRBD1, a call that lacks DNA to check it against. There are 14 residues in the CDR3. Per the germline V gene, CDR1 is SNHLY and CDR2 is FYNNEI. CDR3 amino acids: CASSFSGRNSPLHF.

The V call is TRBV20-1, the J call TRBJ2-7; the D call of TRBD1 rests on TCRdb alone, since no DNA is present to check it. The CDR3 length is 14 residues. CDR1 and CDR2 from the germline V gene are DFQATT and SNEGSKA (reference sequence). The CDR3 loop is CSARVRQYSYEQYF.

The V call is TRBV20-1, the J call TRBJ2-7; TCRdb's D call of TRBD1 is untestable without DNA. There are 13 residues in the CDR3. CDR1 DFQATT and CDR2 SNEGSKA come from the germline V gene (reference sequence). CDR3 region: CSARPPILQEQYF.

This chain's CDR3 is CASRTPTLTGELFF. The chain couples TRBV6-5 to TRBJ2-2. Germline V gives CDR1 MNHEY, CDR2 SVGAGI. This CDR3 is built from 14 residues.

The chain combines TRBV11-3 with TRBJ2-3. The CDR3 has 14 amino acids. Looked up from germline, CDR1 is SGHNT and CDR2 is YENEEA. CDR3 amino acids: CASSLSNPRDTQYF.

The genes are TRBV12-3 or TRBV12-4 and TRBJ2-5; TCRdb returns TRBD1, unconfirmable since there is no DNA. The CDR3 length is 14 residues. This CDR3 reads CASSPRGGQETQYF.

The chain carries TRBV9 and TRBJ2-7; TCRdb calls TRBD2, which cannot be checked without DNA. From germline, CDR1 is SGDLS and CDR2 YYNGEE. The CDR3 covers 15 residues. The CDR3 loop reads CASSVAGLDPYEQYF.